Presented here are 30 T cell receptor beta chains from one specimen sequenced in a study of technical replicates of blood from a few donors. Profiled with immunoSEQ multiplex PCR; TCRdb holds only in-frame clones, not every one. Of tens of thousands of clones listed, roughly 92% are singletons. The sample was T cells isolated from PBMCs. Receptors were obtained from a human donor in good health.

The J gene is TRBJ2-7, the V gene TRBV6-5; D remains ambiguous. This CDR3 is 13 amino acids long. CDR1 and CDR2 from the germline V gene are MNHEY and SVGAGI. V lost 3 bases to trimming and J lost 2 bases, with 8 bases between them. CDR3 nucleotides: TGTGCCAGCAGTTATGCGGTTACCTACGAGCAGTACTTC. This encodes CASSYAVTYEQYF.

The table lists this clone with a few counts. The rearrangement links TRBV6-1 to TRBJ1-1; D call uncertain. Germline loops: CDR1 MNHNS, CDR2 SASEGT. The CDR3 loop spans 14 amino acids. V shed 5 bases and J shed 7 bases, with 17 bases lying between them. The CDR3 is CASSNPMSGIEAFF. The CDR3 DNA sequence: TGTGCCAGCAGTAACCCCATGTCAGGAATTGAAGCTTTCTTT.

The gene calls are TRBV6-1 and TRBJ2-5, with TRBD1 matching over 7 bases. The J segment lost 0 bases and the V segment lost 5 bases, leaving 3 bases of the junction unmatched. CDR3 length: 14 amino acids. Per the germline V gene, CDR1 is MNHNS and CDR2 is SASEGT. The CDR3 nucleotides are TGTGCCAGCAGTCCGGACAGGTACCAAGAGACCCAGTACTTC. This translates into CASSPDRYQETQYF.

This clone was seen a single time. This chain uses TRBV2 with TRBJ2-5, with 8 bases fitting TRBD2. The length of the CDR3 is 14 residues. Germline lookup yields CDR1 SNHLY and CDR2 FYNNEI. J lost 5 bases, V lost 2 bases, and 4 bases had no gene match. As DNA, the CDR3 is TGTGCCAGCAGTGAAAGGACTAGCCGGGAGACCCAGTACTTC. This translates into CASSERTSRETQYF. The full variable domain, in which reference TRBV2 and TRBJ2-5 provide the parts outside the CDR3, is EPEVTQTPSHQVTQMGQEVILRCVPISNHLYFYWYRQILGQKVEFLVSFYNNEISEKSEIFDDQFSVERPDGSNFTLKIRSTKLEDSAMYFCASSERTSRETQYFGPGTRLLVL.

The DNA of the CDR3 is TGTGCCAGCAGCTTCAATGGGGCGGCTAACTATGGCTACACCTTC. Residues: CASSFNGAANYGYTF. This rearrangement joins TRBV7-3 to TRBJ1-2; tentatively, D is TRBD1 (5 bases). The CDR3 sequence is 15 residues long. V was cut by 3 bases and J by 0 bases, with 11 bases left in between. The V gene's germline CDR1 is SGHTA and CDR2 FQGTGA.

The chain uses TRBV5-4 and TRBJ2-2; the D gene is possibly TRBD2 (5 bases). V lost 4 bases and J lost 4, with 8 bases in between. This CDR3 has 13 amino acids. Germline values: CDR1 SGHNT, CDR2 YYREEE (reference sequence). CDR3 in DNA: TGTGCCAGCAGCGCCGGAGGCACCGGGGAGCTGTTTTTT. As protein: CASSAGGTGELFF.

The CDR3 spells CASRLAGNNEQFF. As DNA, the CDR3 is TGCGCCAGCAGACTAGCGGGGAACAATGAGCAGTTCTTC. The chain recombines TRBV5-1 with TRBJ2-1, with 10 bases aligning to TRBD2. The CDR3 consists of 13 residues. Germline V gene data show CDR1 as SGHRS and CDR2 as YFSETQ. V was pared by 5 bases and J by 5 bases, with 1 base of the junction left unmatched.

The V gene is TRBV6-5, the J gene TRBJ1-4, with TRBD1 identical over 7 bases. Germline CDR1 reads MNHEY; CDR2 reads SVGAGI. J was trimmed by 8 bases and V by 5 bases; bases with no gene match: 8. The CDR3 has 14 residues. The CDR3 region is CASSRGGAQEKLFF. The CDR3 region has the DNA TGTGCCAGCAGTCGAGGGGGCGCGCAGGAAAAACTGTTTTTT.

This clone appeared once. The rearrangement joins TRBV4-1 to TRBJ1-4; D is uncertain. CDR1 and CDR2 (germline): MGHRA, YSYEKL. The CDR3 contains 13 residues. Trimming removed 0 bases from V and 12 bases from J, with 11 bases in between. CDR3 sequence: CASSQDRSAELFF. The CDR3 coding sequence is TGCGCCAGCAGCCAAGATCGAAGCGCGGAACTGTTTTTT.

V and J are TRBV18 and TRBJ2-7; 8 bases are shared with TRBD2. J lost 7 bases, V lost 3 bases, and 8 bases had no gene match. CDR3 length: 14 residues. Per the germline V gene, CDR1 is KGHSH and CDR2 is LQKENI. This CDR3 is CASSPGLAGKEQYF. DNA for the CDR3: TGTGCCAGCTCACCGGGCCTAGCGGGTAAAGAGCAGTACTTC.

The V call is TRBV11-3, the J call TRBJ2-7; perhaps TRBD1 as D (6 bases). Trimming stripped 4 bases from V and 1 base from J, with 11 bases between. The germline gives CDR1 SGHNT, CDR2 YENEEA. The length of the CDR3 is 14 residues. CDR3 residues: CASSYRVASYEQYF. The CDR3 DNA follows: TGTGCCAGCAGCTACAGGGTAGCATCCTACGAGCAGTACTTC.

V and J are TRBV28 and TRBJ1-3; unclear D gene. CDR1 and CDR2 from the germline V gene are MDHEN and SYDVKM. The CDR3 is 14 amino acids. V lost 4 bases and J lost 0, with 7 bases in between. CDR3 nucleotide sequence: TGTGCCAGCAGTTCGCGAGCCTCTGGAAACACCATATATTTT. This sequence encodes CASSSRASGNTIYF.

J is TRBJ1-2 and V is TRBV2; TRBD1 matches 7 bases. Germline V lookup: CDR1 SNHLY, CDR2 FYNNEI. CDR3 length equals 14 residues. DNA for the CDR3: TGTCGCCTTCAAAATACAGGGGCAGAGCATGGCTACACCTTC. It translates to CRLQNTGAEHGYTF.

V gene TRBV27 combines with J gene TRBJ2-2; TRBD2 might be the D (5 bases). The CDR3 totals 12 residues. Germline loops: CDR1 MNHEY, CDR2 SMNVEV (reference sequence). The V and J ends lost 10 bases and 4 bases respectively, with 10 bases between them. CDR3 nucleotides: TGTGCCACCCACGGGATCACCGGGGAGCTGTTTTTT. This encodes CATHGITGELFF.

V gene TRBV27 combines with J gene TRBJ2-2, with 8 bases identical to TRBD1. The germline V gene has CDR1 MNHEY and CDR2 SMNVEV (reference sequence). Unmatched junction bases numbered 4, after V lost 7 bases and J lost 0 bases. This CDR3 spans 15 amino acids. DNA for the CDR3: TGTGCCAGCACATCGACAGGGGCGAACACCGGGGAGCTGTTTTTT. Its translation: CASTSTGANTGELFF.

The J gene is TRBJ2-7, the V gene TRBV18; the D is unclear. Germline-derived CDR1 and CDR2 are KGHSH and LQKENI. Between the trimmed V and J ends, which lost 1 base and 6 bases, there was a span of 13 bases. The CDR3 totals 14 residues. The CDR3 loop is CASSPLGAPVEQYF. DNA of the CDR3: TGTGCCAGCTCACCACTTGGAGCGCCCGTCGAGCAGTACTTC.

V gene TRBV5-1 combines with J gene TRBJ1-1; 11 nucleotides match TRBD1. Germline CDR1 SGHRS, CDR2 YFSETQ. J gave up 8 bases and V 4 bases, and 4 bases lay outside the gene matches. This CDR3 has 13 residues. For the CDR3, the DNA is TGCGCCAGCAGCCCAGGACAGGGGGCAGAAGCTTTCTTT. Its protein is CASSPGQGAEAFF.

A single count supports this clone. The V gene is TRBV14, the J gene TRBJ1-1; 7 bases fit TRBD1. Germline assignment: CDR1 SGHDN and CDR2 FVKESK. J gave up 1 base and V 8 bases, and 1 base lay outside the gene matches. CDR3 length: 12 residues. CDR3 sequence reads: CASGQANTEAFF. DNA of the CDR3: TGTGCCAGCGGACAGGCGAACACTGAAGCTTTCTTT.

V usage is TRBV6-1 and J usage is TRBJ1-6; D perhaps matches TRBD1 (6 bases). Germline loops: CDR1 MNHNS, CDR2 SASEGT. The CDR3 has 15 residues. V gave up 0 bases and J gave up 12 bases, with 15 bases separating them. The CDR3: CASSEAGHKTQPLHF. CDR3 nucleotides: TGTGCCAGCAGTGAAGCGGGACACAAGACTCAACCCCTCCACTTT.

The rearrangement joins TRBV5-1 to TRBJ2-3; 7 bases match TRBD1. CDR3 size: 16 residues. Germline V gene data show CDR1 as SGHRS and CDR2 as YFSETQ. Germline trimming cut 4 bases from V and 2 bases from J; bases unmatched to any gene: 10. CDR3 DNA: TGCGCCAGCAGCCCCCCGGGACAGAGATCCACAGATACGCAGTATTTT. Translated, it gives CASSPPGQRSTDTQYF.

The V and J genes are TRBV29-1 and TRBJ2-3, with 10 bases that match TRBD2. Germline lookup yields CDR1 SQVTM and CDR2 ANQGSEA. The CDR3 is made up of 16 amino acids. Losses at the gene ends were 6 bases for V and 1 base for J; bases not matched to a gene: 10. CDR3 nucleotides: TGCAGCGTATCCGGGACTAGCGTCCATGGCACAGATACGCAGTATTTT. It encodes CSVSGTSVHGTDTQYF.

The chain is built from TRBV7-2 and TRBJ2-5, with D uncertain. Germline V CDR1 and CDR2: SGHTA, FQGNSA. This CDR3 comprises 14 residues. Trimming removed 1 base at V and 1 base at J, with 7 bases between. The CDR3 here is CASSLVNSQETQYF. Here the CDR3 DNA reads TGTGCCAGCAGCTTAGTGAATAGCCAAGAGACCCAGTACTTC.

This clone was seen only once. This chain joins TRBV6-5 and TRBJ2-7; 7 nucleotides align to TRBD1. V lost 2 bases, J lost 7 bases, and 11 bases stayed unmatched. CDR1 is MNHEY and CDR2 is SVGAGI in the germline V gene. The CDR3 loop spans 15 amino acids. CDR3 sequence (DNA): TGTGCCAGCAGTTACGGGAACAGGGGCGGTCGGGAGCAGTACTTC. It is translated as CASSYGNRGGREQYF.

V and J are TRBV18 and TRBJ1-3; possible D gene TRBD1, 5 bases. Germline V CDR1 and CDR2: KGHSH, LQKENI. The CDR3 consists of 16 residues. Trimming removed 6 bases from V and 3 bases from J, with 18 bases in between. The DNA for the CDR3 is TGTGCCAGCTCTCTCGAATTGGTACAGGTTGGAAACACCATATATTTT. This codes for CASSLELVQVGNTIYF.

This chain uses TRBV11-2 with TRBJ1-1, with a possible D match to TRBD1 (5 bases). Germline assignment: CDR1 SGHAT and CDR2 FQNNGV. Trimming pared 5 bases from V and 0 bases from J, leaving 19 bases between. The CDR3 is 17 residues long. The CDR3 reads CASSPRWGRRVNTEAFF. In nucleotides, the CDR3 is TGTGCCAGCAGCCCCCGTTGGGGCCGACGCGTGAACACTGAAGCTTTCTTT. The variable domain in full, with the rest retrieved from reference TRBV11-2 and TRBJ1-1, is EAGVAQSPRYKIIEKRQSVAFWCNPISGHATLYWYQQILGQGPKLLIQFQNNGVVDDSQLPKDRFSAERLKGVDSTLKIQPAKLEDSAVYLCASSPRWGRRVNTEAFFGQGTRLTVV.

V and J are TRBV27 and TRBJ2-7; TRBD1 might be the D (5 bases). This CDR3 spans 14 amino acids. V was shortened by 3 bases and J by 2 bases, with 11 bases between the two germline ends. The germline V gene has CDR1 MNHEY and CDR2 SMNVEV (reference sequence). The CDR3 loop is CASSLVQGTYEQYF. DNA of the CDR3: TGTGCCAGCAGTTTGGTTCAGGGAACCTACGAGCAGTACTTC.

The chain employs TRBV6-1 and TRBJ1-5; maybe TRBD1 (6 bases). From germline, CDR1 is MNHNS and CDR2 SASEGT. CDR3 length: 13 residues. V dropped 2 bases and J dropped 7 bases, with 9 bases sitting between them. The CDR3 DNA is TGTGCCAGCAGTGAACATGGACAGCAGCCCCAGCATTTT. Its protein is CASSEHGQQPQHF.

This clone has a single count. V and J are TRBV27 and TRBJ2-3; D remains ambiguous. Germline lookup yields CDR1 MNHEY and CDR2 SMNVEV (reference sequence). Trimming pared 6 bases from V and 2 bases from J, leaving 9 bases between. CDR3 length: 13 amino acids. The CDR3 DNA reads TGTGCCAGCAGCCTTACTCACACAGATACGCAGTATTTT. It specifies CASSLTHTDTQYF.

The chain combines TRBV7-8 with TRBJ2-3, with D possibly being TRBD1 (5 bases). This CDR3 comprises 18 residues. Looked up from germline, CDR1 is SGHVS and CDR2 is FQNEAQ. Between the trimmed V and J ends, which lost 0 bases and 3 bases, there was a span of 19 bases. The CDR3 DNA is TGTGCCAGCAGCTTAGCCCGCGCTTACCAGGGAACGACAGATACGCAGTATTTT. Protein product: CASSLARAYQGTTDTQYF.

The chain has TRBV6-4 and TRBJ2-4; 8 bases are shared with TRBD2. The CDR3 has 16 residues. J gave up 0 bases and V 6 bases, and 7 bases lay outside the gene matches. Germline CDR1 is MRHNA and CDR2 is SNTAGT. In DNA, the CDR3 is TGTGCCAGCAGCCCCTCGGGGGGGGTAGCCAAAAACATTCAGTACTTC. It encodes CASSPSGGVAKNIQYF.